Presented here are 8 T cell receptor beta chains from one specimen sequenced in a study of cytomegalovirus exposure and HLA in healthy donors. The study ran its PCR with 60 Vbeta and 13 Jbeta primers. Assay used: immunoSEQ multiplex PCR; TCRdb lists only in-frame clones, some missing. The sample holds 130,000 or so clones, around 9% seen once. The sample comprised PBMCs. These receptors were collected from a man in his forties in good health and CMV-seronegative.

The V call is TRBV6-1, the J call TRBJ1-1; 9 bases are a match to TRBD1. CDR1 and CDR2 from the germline V gene are MNHNS and SASEGT. The trim removed 7 bases at V and 11 bases at J, leaving 11 bases unmatched. The CDR3 spans 13 residues. CDR3 region: CASTNTGGWGAFF. DNA of the CDR3: TGTGCCAGCACAAATACAGGGGGCTGGGGGGCTTTCTTT.

The chain has TRBV7-6 and TRBJ1-3; D ambiguous. This CDR3 is 16 amino acids long. Between the trimmed V and J ends, which lost 1 base and 0 bases, there was a span of 10 bases. Germline V gene sequence: CDR1 SGHVS, CDR2 FNYEAQ. The CDR3 bases are TGTGCCAGCAGCTTAGGGGTAACAGCCTCTGGAAACACCATATATTTT. It translates to CASSLGVTASGNTIYF. Drawing the rest from reference TRBV7-6 and TRBJ1-3, the complete variable domain is GAGVSQSPRYKVTKRGQDVALRCDPISGHVSLYWYRQALGQGPEFLTYFNYEAQQDKSGLPNDRFSAERPEGSISTLTIQRTEQRDSAMYRCASSLGVTASGNTIYFGEGSWLTVV.

This clone showed up just a few times. At one end the junction does not follow the germline gene, possibly because of a read error. Other DNA sequences from this sample encode an identical CDR3 as well. The chain is built from TRBV4-1 and TRBJ2-7; D possibly corresponds to TRBD2 (5 bases). CDR3 length: 14 amino acids. The germline V gene has CDR1 MGHRA and CDR2 YSYEKL. CDR3 DNA: TGCGCTAGCAGCCCCCTGGGTAAGGCGGGCGAGCAGTACTTC. This sequence encodes CASSPLGKAGEQYF.

A few counts support this clone. The chain employs TRBV6-6 and TRBJ2-7; D call uncertain. V gave up 6 bases and J gave up 7 bases, with 10 bases separating them. CDR3 length equals 11 residues. Per the germline V gene, CDR1 is MNHNY and CDR2 is SVGAGI (reference sequence). This CDR3 is CASSSRGEQYF. CDR3 bases: TGTGCCAGCAGCTCCCGAGGAGAGCAGTACTTC.

The J gene is TRBJ2-7, the V gene TRBV6-5, with a tentative D call TRBD1 (5 bases). Trimming took off 2 bases at V and 0 bases at J, with 11 bases between the two ends. CDR1 is MNHEY and CDR2 is SVGAGI in the germline V gene. The CDR3 has 15 residues. The CDR3 nucleotides are TGTGCCAGCAGTTACGACAGAGTTAGCTCCTACGAGCAGTACTTC. It specifies CASSYDRVSSYEQYF.

This clone was picked up a small number of times. The chain has TRBV5-1 and TRBJ1-5; possible D gene TRBD1, 5 bases. The CDR3 covers 15 residues. The germline V gene has CDR1 SGHRS and CDR2 YFSETQ. Trimming shortened V by 4 bases and J by 7 bases, and 18 bases separated the two germline ends. This CDR3 reads CASSPGGDSQQPQHF. CDR3 nucleotides: TGCGCCAGCAGCCCCGGAGGGGATTCACAGCAGCCCCAGCATTTT.

This clone was seen a few times. This chain joins TRBV20-1 and TRBJ2-1; D unclear. The germline V gene encodes CDR1 DFQATT and CDR2 SNEGSKA (reference sequence). The CDR3 loop spans 11 amino acids. V lost 0 bases to trimming and J lost 8 bases, with 5 bases between them. The chain's CDR3 is CSARDGHEQFF. CDR3 nucleotides: TGCAGTGCTAGAGATGGCCATGAGCAGTTCTTC.

This clone has more than one count but fewer than ten. The rearrangement uses TRBV6-5 and TRBJ1-2, with D possibly matching TRBD1 (6 bases). The CDR3 totals 15 residues. Deletions cut 7 bases from V and 4 bases from J, with 19 bases between. Germline V gene sequence: CDR1 MNHEY, CDR2 SVGAGI. The CDR3 is CASKSGDTSGYGYTF. CDR3 in DNA: TGTGCCAGCAAAAGCGGGGACACCTCGGGCTATGGCTACACCTTC.